This T cell receptor (beta chain) was retrieved from a study of cytotoxic CD8 clonotypes in ibrutinib-treated CLL. For the study at large: Results showed roughly 25 partial and 2 complete responses; following median 68 months, around 14 remained remitted, approximately 12 advanced. Productive templates averaged around 260,000 per sample, and productive rearrangements some 96,000.

Assay: immunoSEQ multiplex PCR; the TCRdb copy retains only in-frame clones and omits some. The sample has some 85,000 clones, approximately 80% seen once; the top ten hold around 23%. Germline assignment: CDR1 LNHDA and CDR2 SQIVND (reference sequence). The CDR3 runs to 17 residues. Trimming left V 7 bases short and J 6 bases short, with 24 bases between. The specimen comprised PBMCs, sampled after 24 months of ibrutinib treatment. The V and J genes are TRBV19 and TRBJ2-2, with D maybe TRBD1 (6 bases). The receptor comes from a human donor with chronic lymphocytic leukemia. In nucleotides, the CDR3 is TGTGCCAGTACCGACAGGTCTCGGGATAGTGTAGCCGGGGAGCTGTTTTTT. Its translation is CASTDRSRDSVAGELFF.